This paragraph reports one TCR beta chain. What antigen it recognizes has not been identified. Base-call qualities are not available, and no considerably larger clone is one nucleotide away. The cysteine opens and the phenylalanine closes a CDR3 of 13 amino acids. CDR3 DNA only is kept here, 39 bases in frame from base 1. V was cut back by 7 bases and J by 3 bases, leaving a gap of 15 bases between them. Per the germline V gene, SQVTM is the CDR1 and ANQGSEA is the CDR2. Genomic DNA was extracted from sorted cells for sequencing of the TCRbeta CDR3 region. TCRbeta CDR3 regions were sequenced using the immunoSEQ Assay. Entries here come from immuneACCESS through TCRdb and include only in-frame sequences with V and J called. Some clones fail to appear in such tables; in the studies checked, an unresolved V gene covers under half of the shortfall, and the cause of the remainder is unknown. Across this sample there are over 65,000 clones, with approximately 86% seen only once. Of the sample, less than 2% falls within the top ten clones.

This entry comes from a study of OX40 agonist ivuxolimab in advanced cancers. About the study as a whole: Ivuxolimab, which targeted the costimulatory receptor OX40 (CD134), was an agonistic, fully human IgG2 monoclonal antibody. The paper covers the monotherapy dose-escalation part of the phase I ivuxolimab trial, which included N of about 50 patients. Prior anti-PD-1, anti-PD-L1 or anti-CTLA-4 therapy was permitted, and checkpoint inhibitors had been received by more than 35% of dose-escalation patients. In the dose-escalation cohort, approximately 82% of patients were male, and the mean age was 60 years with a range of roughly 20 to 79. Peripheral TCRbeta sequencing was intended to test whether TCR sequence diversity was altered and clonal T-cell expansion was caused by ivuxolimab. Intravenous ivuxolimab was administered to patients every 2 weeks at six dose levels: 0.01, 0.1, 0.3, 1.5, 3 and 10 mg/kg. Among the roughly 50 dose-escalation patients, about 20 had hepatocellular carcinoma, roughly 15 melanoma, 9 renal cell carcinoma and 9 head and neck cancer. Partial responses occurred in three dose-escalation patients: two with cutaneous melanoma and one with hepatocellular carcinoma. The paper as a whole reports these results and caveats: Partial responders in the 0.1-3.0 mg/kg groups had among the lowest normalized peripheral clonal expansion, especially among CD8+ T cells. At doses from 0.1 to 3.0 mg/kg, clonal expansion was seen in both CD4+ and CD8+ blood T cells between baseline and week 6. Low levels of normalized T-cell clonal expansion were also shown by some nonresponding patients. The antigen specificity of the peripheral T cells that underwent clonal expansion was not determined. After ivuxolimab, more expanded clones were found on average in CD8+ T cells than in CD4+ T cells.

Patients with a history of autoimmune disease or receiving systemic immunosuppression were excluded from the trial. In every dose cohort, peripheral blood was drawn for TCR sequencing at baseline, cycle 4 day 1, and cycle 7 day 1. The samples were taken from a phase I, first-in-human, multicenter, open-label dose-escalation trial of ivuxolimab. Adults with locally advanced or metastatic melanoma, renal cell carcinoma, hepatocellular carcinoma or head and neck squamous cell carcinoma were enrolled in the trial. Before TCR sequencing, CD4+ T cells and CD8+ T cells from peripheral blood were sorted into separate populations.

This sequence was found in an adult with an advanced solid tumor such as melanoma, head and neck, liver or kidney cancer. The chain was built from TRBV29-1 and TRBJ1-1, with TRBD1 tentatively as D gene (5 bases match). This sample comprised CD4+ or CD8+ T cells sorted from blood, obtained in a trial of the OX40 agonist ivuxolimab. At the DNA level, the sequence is TGCAGCGCTGGGACGGCGAGAGACACTGAAGCTTTCTTT. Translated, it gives CSAGTARDTEAFF. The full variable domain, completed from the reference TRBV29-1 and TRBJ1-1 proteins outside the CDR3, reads SAVISQKPSRDICQRGTSLTIQCQVDSQVTMMFWYRQQPGQSLTLIATANQGSEATYESGFVIDKFPISRPNLTFSTLTVSNMSPEDSSIYLCSAGTARDTEAFFGQGTRLTVV.